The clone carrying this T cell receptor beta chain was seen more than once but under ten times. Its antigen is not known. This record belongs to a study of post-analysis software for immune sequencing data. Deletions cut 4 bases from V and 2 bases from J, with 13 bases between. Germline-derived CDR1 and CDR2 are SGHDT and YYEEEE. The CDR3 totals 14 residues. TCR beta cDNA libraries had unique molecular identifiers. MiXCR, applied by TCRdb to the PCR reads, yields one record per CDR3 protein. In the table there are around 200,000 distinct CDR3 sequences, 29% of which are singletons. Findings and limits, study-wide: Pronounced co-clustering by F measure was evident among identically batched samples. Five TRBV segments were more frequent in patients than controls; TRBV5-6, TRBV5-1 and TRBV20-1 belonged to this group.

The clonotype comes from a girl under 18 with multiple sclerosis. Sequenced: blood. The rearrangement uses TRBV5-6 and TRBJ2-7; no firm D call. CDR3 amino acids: CASSPDGRAYEQYF. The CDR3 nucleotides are TGTGCCAGCAGCCCAGATGGTAGGGCCTACGAGCAGTACTTC.